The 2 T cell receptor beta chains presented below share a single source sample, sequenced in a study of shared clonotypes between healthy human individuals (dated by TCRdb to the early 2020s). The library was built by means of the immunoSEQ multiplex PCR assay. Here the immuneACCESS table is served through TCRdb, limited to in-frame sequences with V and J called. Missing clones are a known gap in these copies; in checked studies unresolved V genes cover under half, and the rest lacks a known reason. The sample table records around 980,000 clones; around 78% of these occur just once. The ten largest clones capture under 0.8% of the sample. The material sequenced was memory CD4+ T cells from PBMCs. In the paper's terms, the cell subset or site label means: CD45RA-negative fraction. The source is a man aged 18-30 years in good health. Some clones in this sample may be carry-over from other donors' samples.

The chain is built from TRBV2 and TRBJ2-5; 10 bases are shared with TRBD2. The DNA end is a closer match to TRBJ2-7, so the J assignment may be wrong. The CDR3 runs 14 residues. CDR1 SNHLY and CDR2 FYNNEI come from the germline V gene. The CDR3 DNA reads TGTGCCAGCATGAGGACTAGCGGCTCCTACGAGCAGTACTTC. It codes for CASMRTSGSYEQYF.

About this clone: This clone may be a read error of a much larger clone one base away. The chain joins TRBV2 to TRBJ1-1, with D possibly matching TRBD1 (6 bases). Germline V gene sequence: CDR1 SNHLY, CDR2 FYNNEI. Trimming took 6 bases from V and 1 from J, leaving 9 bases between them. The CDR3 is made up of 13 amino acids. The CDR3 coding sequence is TGTGCCAGCAGCGGACAGTGGAACACTGAAGCTTTCTTT. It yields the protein CASSGQWNTEAFF.